This record looks at one T cell receptor (beta chain) sequence and its context. The antigen is not known. One end of the junction does not line up with germline, which may come from a read error. The record originates from a study of identical twins' blood T cells. Study results and caveats: Shared environment remains a possible cause of twin similarity.

A single record per CDR3 protein comes from TCRdb applying MiXCR to the 5' RACE reads. The table lists 350,000 to 400,000 distinct CDR3 sequences, 28% of them singletons. The CDR3 is made up of 13 amino acids. Germline V gene data show CDR1 as SGHKS and CDR2 as YYEKEE (reference sequence). Input material: PBMCs. V and J are TRBV5-5 and TRBJ1-1, with D unresolved. The sequence derives from a woman between 18 and 50 years old in good health. The CDR3 DNA is TGTGCCAGCGGCTTGGTAGGGAACACTGAAGCTTTCTTT. It yields the protein CASGLVGNTEAFF.